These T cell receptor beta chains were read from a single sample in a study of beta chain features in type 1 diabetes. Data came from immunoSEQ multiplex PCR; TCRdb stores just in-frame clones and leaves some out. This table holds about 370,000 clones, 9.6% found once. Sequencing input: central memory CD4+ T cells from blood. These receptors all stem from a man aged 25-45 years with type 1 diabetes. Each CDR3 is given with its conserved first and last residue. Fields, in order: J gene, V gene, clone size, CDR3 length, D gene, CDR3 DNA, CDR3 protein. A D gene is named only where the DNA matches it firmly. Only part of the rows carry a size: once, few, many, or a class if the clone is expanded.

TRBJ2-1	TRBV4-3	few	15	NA	TGCGCCAGCAGCCCTGACATGAGCTCCTACAATGAGCAGTTCTTC	CASSPDMSSYNEQFF
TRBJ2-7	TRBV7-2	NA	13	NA	TGTGCCAGCAGCCCAGGGTGGGGCTACGAGCAGTACTTC	CASSPGWGYEQYF
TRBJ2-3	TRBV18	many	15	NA	TGTGCCAGCTCACCATCAGGGGGGAAGACAGATACGCAGTATTTT	CASSPSGGKTDTQYF
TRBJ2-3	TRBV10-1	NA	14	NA	TGCGCCAGCAGTGATACTGGCGGGGCAGATACGCAGTATTTT	CASSDTGGADTQYF
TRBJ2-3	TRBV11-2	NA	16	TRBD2	TGTGCCAGCAGCTTAGGGGGACTAGCTAGCACAGATACGCAGTATTTT	CASSLGGLASTDTQYF
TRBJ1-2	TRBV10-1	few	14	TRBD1	TGCGCCAGCAGCCCTGACAGGGCTAACTATGGCTACACCTTC	CASSPDRANYGYTF
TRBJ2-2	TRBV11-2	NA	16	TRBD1	TGTGCCAGCAGCCTCCAGGGGGTGTTAGGCACCGGGGAGCTGTTTTTT	CASSLQGVLGTGELFF
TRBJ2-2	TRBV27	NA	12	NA	TGTGCCAGCAGTTCCAACACCGGGGAGCTGTTTTTT	CASSSNTGELFF
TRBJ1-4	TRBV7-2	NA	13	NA	TGTGCCAGCAGCTCCCCGGCTAATGAAAAACTGTTTTTT	CASSSPANEKLFF
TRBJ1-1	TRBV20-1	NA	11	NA	TGCAGTGCTGCCCAGAACACTGAAGCTTTCTTT	CSAAQNTEAFF
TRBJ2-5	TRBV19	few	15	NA	TGTGCCAGTAGTTCGTCGGGAACCCGGGGGGAGACCCAGTACTTC	CASSSSGTRGETQYF
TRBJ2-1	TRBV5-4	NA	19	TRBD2	TGTGCCAGCAGCTTGTTGGCTAGCGGGAGGGCCGCGTCCTACAATGAGCAGTTCTTC	CASSLLASGRAASYNEQFF
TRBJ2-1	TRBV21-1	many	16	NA	TGTGCCAGCAGCAAACCCTCTAGCGGGAGGGACAATGAGCAGTTCTTC	CASSKPSSGRDNEQFF
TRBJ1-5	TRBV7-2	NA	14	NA	TGTGCCAGCAGCTTGGTGAGGGCGACCCAGCCCCAGCATTTT	CASSLVRATQPQHF
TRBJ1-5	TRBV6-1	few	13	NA	TGTGCCAGCGGAGGGGCTGGCAATCAGCCCCAGCATTTT	CASGGAGNQPQHF
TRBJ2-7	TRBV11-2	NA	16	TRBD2	TGTGCCAGCAGCTTAGGAGCGGGACGGAGCTCCTACGAGCAGTACTTC	CASSLGAGRSSYEQYF
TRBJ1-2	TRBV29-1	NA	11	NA	TGCAGCGTTGGGGGCTTATATGGCTACACCTTC	CSVGGLYGYTF
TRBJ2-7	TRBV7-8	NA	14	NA	TGTGCCAGCAGCTTACTCAGGGCCCAACACGAGCAGTACTTC	CASSLLRAQHEQYF
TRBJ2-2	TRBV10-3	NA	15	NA	TGTGCCCCAAGGGGACGAAGGATGAACACCGGGGAGCTGTTTTTT	CAPRGRRMNTGELFF
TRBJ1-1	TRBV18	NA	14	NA	TGTGCCAGCTCACCAAGTTGGACTTCCACTGAAGCTTTCTTT	CASSPSWTSTEAFF
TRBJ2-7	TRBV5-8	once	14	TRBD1	TGTGCCAGCAGCTGGACAGGGGAATCATACGAGCAGTACTTC	CASSWTGESYEQYF
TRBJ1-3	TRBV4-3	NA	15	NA	TGCGCCAGCAGCCAAGACAGGTCCTCTGGAAACACCATATATTTT	CASSQDRSSGNTIYF
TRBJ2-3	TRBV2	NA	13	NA	TGTGCCAGCAGCGCCCAGGGAATAGATACGCAGTATTTT	CASSAQGIDTQYF
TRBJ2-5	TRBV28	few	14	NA	TGTGCCAGCAGGAAGACAGAACTTCAAGAGACCCAGTACTTC	CASRKTELQETQYF
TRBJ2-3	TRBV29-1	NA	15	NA	TGCAGCGTTGAGGGGTTAGCGGCAGGGACAGATACGCAGTATTTT	CSVEGLAAGTDTQYF
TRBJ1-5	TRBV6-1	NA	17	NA	TGTGCCAGCAGTGACCCTTTTAACAGGGTAGATAATCAGCCCCAGCATTTT	CASSDPFNRVDNQPQHF